The clone carrying this TCR beta chain has only a few counts. TCR beta CDR3 region amplification was performed from RNA transcripts. The TCR CDR3 was amplified in a first-round RT-PCR using the HTBI primer set. Each CDR3 protein is one row after TCRdb ran MiXCR on the multiplex PCR reads. The sample records under 450,000 distinct CDR3 sequences, 13% being singletons. Germline CDR1 and CDR2: SEHNR and FQNEAQ (reference sequence). This CDR3 is 18 amino acids long. Losses at the gene ends were 5 bases for V and 2 bases for J; bases not matched to a gene: 9. The sample belongs to a study of T cells in Graves' hyperthyroidism and ophthalmopathy.

Sequences were obtained from blood. The TCR sequence derives from a man aged 25-40 years with Graves' hyperthyroidism that later progressed to Graves' ophthalmopathy. The J gene is TRBJ2-3, the V gene TRBV7-9; 14 nucleotides align to TRBD2. CDR3 in DNA: TGTGCCAGCAGCCCAACGGGACTAGCGGGGGCCCCCACAGATACGCAGTATTTT. Encoded protein: CASSPTGLAGAPTDTQYF.